This T cell receptor beta chain was obtained from a study of cytomegalovirus exposure and HLA in healthy donors. Primers included in the PCR were 60 Vbeta and 13 Jbeta primers. TCRdb's table, derived via immunoSEQ multiplex PCR, lists solely in-frame clones and lacks some. Of 90,000 to 150,000 clones in the sample, about 8.6% are singletons; the top ten hold approximately 6%. This clone turned up a few times. The material sequenced was PBMCs. The TCR originated in a middle-aged woman in good health and CMV-seropositive.

CDR3 loop: CAWSVGLAGYNEQFF. CDR3 coding DNA: TGTGCCTGGAGTGTTGGACTAGCGGGGTACAATGAGCAGTTCTTC. The rearrangement joins TRBV30 to TRBJ2-1; TRBD2 matches 12 bases. The CDR3 totals 15 residues. Germline V gene data show CDR1 as GTSNPN and CDR2 as SVGIG (reference sequence). V gave up 0 bases and J gave up 4 bases; unmatched junction bases: 1.